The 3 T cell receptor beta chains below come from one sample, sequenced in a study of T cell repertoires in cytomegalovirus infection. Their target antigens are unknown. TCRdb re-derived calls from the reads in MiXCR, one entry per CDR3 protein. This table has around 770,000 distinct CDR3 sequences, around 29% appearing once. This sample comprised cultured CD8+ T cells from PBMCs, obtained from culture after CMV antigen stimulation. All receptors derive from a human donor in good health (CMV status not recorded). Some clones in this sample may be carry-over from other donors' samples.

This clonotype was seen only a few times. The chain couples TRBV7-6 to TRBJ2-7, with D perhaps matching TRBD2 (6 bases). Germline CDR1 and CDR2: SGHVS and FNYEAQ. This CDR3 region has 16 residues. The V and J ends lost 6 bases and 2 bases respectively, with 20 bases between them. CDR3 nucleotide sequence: TGTGCCAGCAGTAGCCGGGACTCTCTACCCCCCTACGAGCAGTACTTC. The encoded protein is CASSSRDSLPPYEQYF.

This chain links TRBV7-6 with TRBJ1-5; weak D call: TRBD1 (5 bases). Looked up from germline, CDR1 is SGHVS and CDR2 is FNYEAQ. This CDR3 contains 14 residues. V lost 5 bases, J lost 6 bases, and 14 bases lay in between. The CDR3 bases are TGTGCCAGCAGCGCACCCGGAGGGGTTCAGCCCCAGCATTTT. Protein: CASSAPGGVQPQHF.

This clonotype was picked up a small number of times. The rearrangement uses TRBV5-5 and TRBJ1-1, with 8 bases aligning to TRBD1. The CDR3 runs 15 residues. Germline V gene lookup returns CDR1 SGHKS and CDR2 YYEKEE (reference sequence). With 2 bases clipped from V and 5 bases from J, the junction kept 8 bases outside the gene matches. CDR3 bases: TGTGCCAGCAGCTTTCTTCCAGGGGGCTTTACTGAAGCTTTCTTT. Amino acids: CASSFLPGGFTEAFF.